Listed here are 22 T cell receptor beta chains from one sample, sequenced in a study of blood T cell repertoires in COVID-19. Some clones are missing from TCRdb's copy, which holds only in-frame ones; the method was immunoSEQ multiplex PCR. Of about 150,000 clones in the sample, under 90% were seen once. The sequencing sample was made of peripheral blood. All receptors derive from a woman older than 75 with acute or convalescent COVID-19.

This rearrangement joins TRBV18 to TRBJ1-5; tentative D call: TRBD1 (6 bases). Germline assignment: CDR1 KGHSH and CDR2 LQKENI. The CDR3 is made up of 15 amino acids. Trimming pared 4 bases from V and 1 base from J, leaving 11 bases between. CDR3 protein: CASSRQAESNQPQHF. The CDR3 bases are TGTGCCAGCTCACGACAGGCAGAGAGCAATCAGCCCCAGCATTTT.

V is TRBV2 and J is TRBJ2-3, with 8 positions matching TRBD2. Germline trimming cut 7 bases from V and 4 bases from J; bases unmatched to any gene: 10. CDR3 length: 15 residues. Germline V gene lookup returns CDR1 SNHLY and CDR2 FYNNEI. DNA for the CDR3: TGTGCCAGCAAGGTACAAGCGGGAGCGCCAGATACGCAGTATTTT. It is translated as CASKVQAGAPDTQYF.

This chain links TRBV10-3 with TRBJ1-3, with unresolved D. V shed 0 bases and J shed 2 bases, with 11 bases lying between them. The germline CDR1 and CDR2 sequences are ENHRY and SYGVKD. The CDR3 has 16 amino acids. As DNA, the CDR3 is TGTGCCATCAGTGAGTCGGGCCGTCTAACTGGAAACACCATATATTTT. Its protein product is CAISESGRLTGNTIYF.

V usage is TRBV5-5 and J usage is TRBJ2-2; TRBD1 aligns across 10 bases. This CDR3 is 15 amino acids long. V lost 4 bases to trimming and J lost 8 bases; unmatched junction nucleotides: 8. Germline V gene sequence: CDR1 SGHKS, CDR2 YYEKEE (reference sequence). The CDR3 nucleotides are TGTGCCAGCAGCCGTGACAGGGGGCAATCTGGGGAGCTGTTTTTT. This gives the protein CASSRDRGQSGELFF.

The J gene is TRBJ1-1, the V gene TRBV7-9; 9 bases match TRBD1. Germline-derived CDR1 and CDR2 are SEHNR and FQNEAQ (reference sequence). V shed 4 bases, J shed 4 bases, and the junction held 13 bases outside the gene matches. The CDR3 contains 17 residues. The CDR3 sequence is CASSSHSGTGNFTEAFF. CDR3 DNA sequence: TGTGCCAGCAGCTCCCATTCCGGGACAGGGAATTTCACTGAAGCTTTCTTT. The whole variable domain, remainder taken from reference TRBV7-9 and TRBJ1-1, is DTGVSQNPRHKITKRGQNVTFRCDPISEHNRLYWYRQTLGQGPEFLTYFQNEAQLEKSRLLSDRFSAERPKGSFSTLEIQRTEQGDSAMYLCASSSHSGTGNFTEAFFGQGTRLTVV.

A single count supports this clone. V and J are TRBV4-3 and TRBJ1-5; D unclear. The V end was cut by 0 bases, the J end by 6 bases, with 6 bases between. The CDR3 has 13 residues. Germline values: CDR1 LGHNA, CDR2 YSLEER. CDR3 nucleotides: TGCGCCAGCAGCCAAGATCGCGGTCAGCCCCAGCATTTT. It yields the protein CASSQDRGQPQHF.

The chain combines TRBV5-1 with TRBJ1-2; no clear D gene. V was trimmed by 4 bases and J by 4 bases, leaving 17 bases between them. Germline values: CDR1 SGHRS, CDR2 YFSETQ. There are 15 residues in the CDR3. CDR3 protein: CASSASGELSYGYTF. Here the CDR3 DNA reads TGCGCCAGCAGCGCATCTGGTGAGCTTAGCTATGGCTACACCTTC. Complete variable domain (other parts from reference TRBV5-1 and TRBJ1-2): KAGVTQTPRYLIKTRGQQVTLSCSPISGHRSVSWYQQTPGQGLQFLFEYFSETQRNKGNFPGRFSGRQFSNSRSEMNVSTLELGDSALYLCASSASGELSYGYTFGSGTRLTVV.

The V and J genes are TRBV11-2 and TRBJ2-1, with D possibly matching TRBD1 (5 bases). Germline V lookup: CDR1 SGHAT, CDR2 FQNNGV. The CDR3 has 15 residues. V lost 4 bases and J 5 bases, leaving 15 bases between the germline ends. In nucleotides, the CDR3 is TGTGCCAGCAGCTCGGACACTCGCGTACACAATGAGCAGTTCTTC. Translating gives CASSSDTRVHNEQFF.

This sequence joins TRBV6-5 and TRBJ1-2; D gene unclear. V lost 8 bases to trimming and J lost 2 bases, with 15 bases between them. CDR1 is MNHEY and CDR2 is SVGAGI in the germline V gene. The CDR3 runs to 14 residues. CDR3 DNA sequence: TGTGCCAGCGAGGCCGAGCGGCTCAACTATGGCTACACCTTC. This translates into CASEAERLNYGYTF.

The chain joins TRBV4-2 to TRBJ1-2, with TRBD1 identical over 10 bases. The CDR3 extends over 16 amino acids. V gave up 6 bases and J gave up 2 bases; unmatched junction bases: 9. In germline, CDR1 is LGHNA, CDR2 YNFKEQ. The CDR3 here is CASSLGQGSKNYGYTF. DNA for the CDR3: TGTGCCAGCAGTCTGGGACAGGGGAGTAAGAACTATGGCTACACCTTC.

This chain uses TRBV15 with TRBJ1-2; TRBD1 agrees at 7 bases. CDR3 length equals 17 residues. Germline trimming cut 5 bases from V and 8 bases from J; bases unmatched to any gene: 20. Germline V gives CDR1 LNHNV, CDR2 YYDKDF (reference sequence). The CDR3 region is CATSSGFGPTGAQGYTF. CDR3 sequence (DNA): TGTGCCACCAGCTCTGGGTTCGGCCCCACAGGGGCGCAAGGCTACACCTTC. The full variable domain, rest sourced from reference TRBV15 and TRBJ1-2, is DAMVIQNPRYQVTQFGKPVTLSCSQTLNHNVMYWYQQKSSQAPKLLFHYYDKDFNNEADTPDNFQSRRPNTSFCFLDIRSPGLGDTAMYLCATSSGFGPTGAQGYTFGSGTRLTVV.

The chain joins TRBV1 to TRBJ1-5. TRBV1 is a pseudogene segment. The CDR3 loop spans 18 amino acids. The DNA of the CDR3 is TGCACCAGCAGCCAAGATACCCATAGCGGGGGGCTCTATCAGCCCCAGCATTTT. Protein: CTSSQDTHSGGLYQPQHF.

This rearrangement joins TRBV6-1 to TRBJ1-2; 8 nucleotides match TRBD1. Looked up from germline, CDR1 is MNHNS and CDR2 is SASEGT. CDR3 length: 14 amino acids. The V and J ends lost 3 bases and 7 bases, in that order; junction bases with no gene match: 7. The CDR3 coding sequence is TGTGCCAGCAGTGAGGTTGGACAGGGACGTGGCTACACCTTC. Protein sequence: CASSEVGQGRGYTF.

This clone was seen once. This chain uses TRBV5-1 with TRBJ2-5, with 9 positions matching TRBD1. The germline V gene has CDR1 SGHRS and CDR2 YFSETQ. J gave up 5 bases and V 1 base, and 3 bases lay outside the gene matches. The CDR3 contains 14 residues. CDR3 region: CASSLTGGVETQYF. CDR3 DNA sequence: TGCGCCAGCAGCTTGACAGGGGGCGTTGAGACCCAGTACTTC.

The rearrangement uses TRBV18 and TRBJ1-6; D is ambiguous. Per the germline V gene, CDR1 is KGHSH and CDR2 is LQKENI. The CDR3 covers 13 residues. The V gene lost 4 bases and the J gene lost 5 bases, with 6 bases spanning the gap. DNA of the CDR3: TGTGCCAGCTCACTGAGGGATAATTCACCCCTCCACTTT. Translation: CASSLRDNSPLHF.

This chain links TRBV5-1 with TRBJ2-5; 10 positions match TRBD1. Unmatched junction bases numbered 3, after V lost 4 bases and J lost 0 bases. CDR1 is SGHRS, CDR2 YFSETQ, per germline. The CDR3 loop spans 15 amino acids. CDR3 region: CASSPDRGYQETQYF. The CDR3 DNA reads TGCGCCAGCAGCCCGGACAGGGGGTACCAAGAGACCCAGTACTTC.

This rearrangement joins TRBV3-1 (or the pseudogene TRBV3-2) to TRBJ1-2, with TRBD1 identical over 7 bases. The germline V gene encodes CDR1 LGHDT and CDR2 YNNKEL (reference sequence). The CDR3 spans 14 residues. V was pared by 4 bases and J by 4 bases, with 6 bases of the junction left unmatched. The CDR3 coding sequence is TGTGCCAGCAGCCGAAGAGCAGGGGGCTATGGCTACACCTTC. Translation: CASSRRAGGYGYTF.

The rearrangement links TRBV19 to TRBJ1-2; 7 bases fit TRBD1. The ends lost 6 bases at V and 8 bases at J; junction bases unmatched: 6. The CDR3 covers 12 residues. From germline, CDR1 is LNHDA and CDR2 SQIVND (reference sequence). The CDR3 reads CASSSQGLGYTF. Written as DNA, the CDR3 is TGTGCCAGTAGCTCACAGGGGCTGGGCTACACCTTC. Full variable domain (outside the CDR3, taken from reference TRBV19 and TRBJ1-2): DGGITQSPKYLFRKEGQNVTLSCEQNLNHDAMYWYRQDPGQGLRLIYYSQIVNDFQKGDIAEGYSVSREKKESFPLTVTSAQKNPTAFYLCASSSQGLGYTFGSGTRLTVV.

The chain has TRBV4-2 and TRBJ1-5, with D perhaps matching TRBD1 (6 bases). The germline CDR1 and CDR2 sequences are LGHNA and YNFKEQ. The CDR3 runs to 13 residues. The V end was cut by 1 base, the J end by 5 bases, with 6 bases between. This CDR3 reads CASSQGQDQPQHF. The CDR3 DNA reads as TGTGCCAGCAGCCAAGGACAGGATCAGCCCCAGCATTTT.

The rearrangement joins TRBV6-5 to TRBJ2-7, with a possible D match to TRBD1 (6 bases). Per germline, CDR1 MNHEY and CDR2 SVGAGI. The V gene lost 7 bases and the J gene lost 2 bases, with 15 bases spanning the gap. The CDR3 totals 14 residues. This CDR3 reads CASKTQGQTYEQYF. CDR3 in DNA: TGTGCCAGCAAGACGCAAGGACAGACCTACGAGCAGTACTTC.

The rearrangement joins TRBV9 to TRBJ1-6, with D possibly being TRBD1 (6 bases). V was cut by 8 bases and J by 5 bases, with 11 bases left in between. The CDR3 is made up of 13 amino acids. Per the germline V gene, CDR1 is SGDLS and CDR2 is YYNGEE. The CDR3 loop reads CASGQSHNSPLHF. Here the CDR3 DNA reads TGTGCCAGTGGACAGTCCCATAATTCACCCCTCCACTTT.

The rearrangement joins TRBV27 to TRBJ1-1; 8 bases fit TRBD1. The CDR3 contains 13 residues. The germline V gene has CDR1 MNHEY and CDR2 SMNVEV (reference sequence). V shed 6 bases, J shed 5 bases, and the junction held 5 bases outside the gene matches. CDR3 loop: CASRDREGTEAFF. The CDR3, as DNA: TGTGCCAGCAGGGACAGGGAGGGAACTGAAGCTTTCTTT.